This TCR beta chain was obtained from a study of blood T cell repertoires in COVID-19. Overall study context: T cells, B-cell-depleted T cells, or PBMCs provided the cDNA or gDNA that served as material.

Per the original methods: Nucleated cell counts were estimated from reference gene primer amplification. Produced via immunoSEQ multiplex PCR; TCRdb's table is partial and in-frame only. V, J and clone size reflect that table, while D and trimming were determined from the DNA. The sample lists 150,000 to 200,000 clones; 86% were seen once. CDR1 is GTSNPN and CDR2 is SVGIG in the germline V gene (reference sequence). This CDR3 region has 14 residues. V was cut by 1 base and J by 6 bases, with 13 bases left in between. Source material: peripheral blood. V usage is TRBV30 and J usage is TRBJ1-5, with D possibly TRBD1 on 6 matching bases. The clonotype originates from a woman in her 70s with acute or convalescent COVID-19. CDR3 protein: CAWSGRDRTQPQHF. The CDR3 DNA reads as TGTGCCTGGAGTGGAAGAGACAGGACTCAGCCCCAGCATTTT.